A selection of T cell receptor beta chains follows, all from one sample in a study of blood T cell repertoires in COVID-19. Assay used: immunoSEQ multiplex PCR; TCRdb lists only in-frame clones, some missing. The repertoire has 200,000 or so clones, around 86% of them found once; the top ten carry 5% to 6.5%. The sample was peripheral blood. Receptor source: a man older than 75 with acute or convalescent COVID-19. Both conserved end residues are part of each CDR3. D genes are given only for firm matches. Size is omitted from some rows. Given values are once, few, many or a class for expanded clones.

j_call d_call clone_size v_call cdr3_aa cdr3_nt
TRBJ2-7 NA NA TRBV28 CASRNNYEQYF TGTGCCAGCAGAAACAACTACGAGCAGTACTTC
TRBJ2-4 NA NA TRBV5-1 CASSMTRSGNIQYF TGCGCCAGCAGCATGACGAGGAGCGGGAACATTCAGTACTTC
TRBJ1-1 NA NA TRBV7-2 CASSLNRVTEAFF TGTGCCAGCAGCTTAAACAGGGTAACTGAAGCTTTCTTT
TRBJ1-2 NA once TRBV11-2 CASSPIGGGGYTF TGTGCCAGCAGCCCTATTGGCGGGGGTGGCTACACCTTC
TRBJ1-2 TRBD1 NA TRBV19 CASSIGDRESGYTF TGTGCCAGTAGTATCGGGGACAGGGAATCGGGCTACACCTTC
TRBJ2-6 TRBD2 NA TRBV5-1 CASSLASAGGSGANVLTF TGCGCCAGCAGCTTGGCCTCAGCGGGAGGCTCTGGGGCCAACGTCCTGACTTTC
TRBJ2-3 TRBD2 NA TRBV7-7 CASSLVGLATDTQYF TGTGCCAGCAGCTTAGTGGGACTAGCTACAGATACGCAGTATTTT
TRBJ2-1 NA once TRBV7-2 CASSLDRPGDEQFF TGTGCCAGCAGCTTAGATCGACCGGGAGATGAGCAGTTCTTC
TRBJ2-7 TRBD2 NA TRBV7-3 CASSSAGLAPYEQYF TGTGCCAGCAGCTCCGCGGGACTAGCTCCCTACGAGCAGTACTTC
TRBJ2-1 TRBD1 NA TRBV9 CASRQEGTGGSYEQFF TGTGCCAGCAGGCAGGAGGGGACAGGGGGTTCCTATGAGCAGTTCTTC
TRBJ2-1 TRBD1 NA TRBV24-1 CATSDHPDRANNNEQFF TGTGCCACCAGTGATCACCCAGACAGGGCCAATAACAATGAGCAGTTCTTC
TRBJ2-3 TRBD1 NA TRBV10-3 CAISDEGAGTDTQYF TGTGCCATCAGTGATGAGGGGGCGGGCACAGATACGCAGTATTTT
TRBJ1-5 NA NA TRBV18 CASSADMQPQHF TGTGCCAGCTCGGCTGATATGCAGCCCCAGCATTTT
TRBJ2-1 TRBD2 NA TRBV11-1 CASSWTSGSRDEQFF TGTGCCAGCAGCTGGACTAGCGGGAGTAGGGATGAGCAGTTCTTC
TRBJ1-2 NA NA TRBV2 CASKSARGGYTF TGTGCCAGCAAGTCAGCCCGGGGAGGCTACACCTTC
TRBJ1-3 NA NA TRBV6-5 CASSYDSGRNTIYF TGTGCCAGCAGTTACGACTCGGGTCGCAACACCATATATTTT
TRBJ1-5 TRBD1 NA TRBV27 CASSLQTGGGQPQHF TGTGCCAGCAGTTTACAAACAGGGGGAGGACAGCCCCAGCATTTT
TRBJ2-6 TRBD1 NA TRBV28 CASGLGGAGANVLTF TGTGCCAGCGGATTAGGGGGCGCGGGGGCCAACGTCCTGACTTTC
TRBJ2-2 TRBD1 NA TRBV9 CASSVLSGQGPNTGELFF TGTGCCAGCAGCGTCCTTTCGGGACAGGGGCCGAACACCGGGGAGCTGTTTTTT
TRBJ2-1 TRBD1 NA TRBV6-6 CASSSGQGGLYNEQFF TGTGCCAGCAGTTCGGGACAGGGCGGACTTTACAATGAGCAGTTCTTC
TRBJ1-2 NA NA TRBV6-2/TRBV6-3 CASSSYRDGYTF TGTGCCAGCAGTTCCTACAGGGATGGCTACACCTTC
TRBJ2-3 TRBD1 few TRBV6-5 CASSFTRGLEDTQYF TGTGCCAGCAGTTTCACCAGGGGGCTCGAAGATACGCAGTATTTT
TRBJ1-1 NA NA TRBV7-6 CASSLDVGAKNTEAFF TGTGCCAGCAGCTTAGATGTTGGGGCGAAGAACACTGAAGCTTTCTTT
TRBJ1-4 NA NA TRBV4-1 CASSQSAATNEKLFF TGCGCCAGCAGCCAATCCGCGGCAACTAATGAAAAACTGTTTTTT
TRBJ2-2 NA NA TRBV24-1 CATSDLGVLPNTGELFF TGTGCCACCAGTGATTTAGGAGTGCTCCCGAACACCGGGGAGCTGTTTTTT
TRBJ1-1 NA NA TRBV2 CASSVQINTEAFF TGTGCCAGCAGTGTCCAGATTAACACTGAAGCTTTCTTT
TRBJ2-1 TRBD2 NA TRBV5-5 CASSWGLAGLEQFF TGTGCCAGCAGCTGGGGACTAGCGGGTCTTGAGCAGTTCTTC
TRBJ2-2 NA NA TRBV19 CASSPRGDANTGELFF TGTGCCAGTAGTCCCCGGGGAGACGCGAACACCGGGGAGCTGTTTTTT
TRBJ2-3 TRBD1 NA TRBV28 CASSLPGTATDTQYF TGTGCCAGCAGTTTACCCGGGACAGCCACAGATACGCAGTATTTT
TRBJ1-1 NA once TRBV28 CASISGSSPTEAFF TGTGCCAGCATATCGGGGAGCTCCCCGACTGAAGCTTTCTTT
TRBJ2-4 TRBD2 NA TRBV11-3 CASSLDTPSGLWAKNIQYF TGTGCCAGCAGCTTAGATACGCCTAGCGGCCTGTGGGCCAAAAACATTCAGTACTTC
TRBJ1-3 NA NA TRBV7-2 CASSLSDAGGNTIYF TGTGCCAGCAGCTTATCGGATGCAGGCGGAAACACCATATATTTT
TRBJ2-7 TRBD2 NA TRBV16 CASTPGGGLAAQKRYEQYF TGTGCCAGCACCCCAGGGGGAGGACTAGCGGCACAGAAGCGCTACGAGCAGTACTTC
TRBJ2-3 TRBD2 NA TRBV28 CASSLAGGEADTQYF TGTGCCAGCAGTCTAGCGGGAGGGGAGGCAGATACGCAGTATTTT
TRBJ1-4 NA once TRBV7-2 CASSRQVNEKLFF TGTGCCAGCAGCCGACAGGTTAATGAAAAACTGTTTTTT
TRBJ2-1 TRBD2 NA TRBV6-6 CASSTLAQRNNEQFF TGTGCCAGCAGCACACTAGCGCAACGTAACAATGAGCAGTTCTTC
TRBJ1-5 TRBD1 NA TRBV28 CASSHRDRVNQPQHF TGTGCCAGCAGTCACCGGGACAGGGTCAATCAGCCCCAGCATTTT
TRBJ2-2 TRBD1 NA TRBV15 CATSRRQGTNTGELFF TGTGCCACCAGCAGGCGACAGGGAACGAACACCGGGGAGCTGTTTTTT
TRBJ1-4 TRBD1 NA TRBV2 CASSDRGQEKLFF TGTGCCAGCAGTGACAGGGGGCAAGAAAAACTGTTTTTT
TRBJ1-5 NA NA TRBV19 CASSIGSGLVGNQPQHF TGTGCCAGTAGTATAGGGTCAGGGTTGGTAGGAAATCAGCCCCAGCATTTT
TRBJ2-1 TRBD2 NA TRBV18 CASSPGLAGGYNEQFF TGTGCCAGCTCACCTGGACTAGCGGGAGGGTACAATGAGCAGTTCTTC